This TCR beta chain was documented in a study of cytomegalovirus exposure and HLA in healthy donors (dated by TCRdb to 2017 to 2019). About the full investigation: An earlier analysis of approximately 640 of the donors reported 250 to 300 Gb of sequence data and 100 million to 140 million unique TCR beta sequences from about 200 million T cells. About 300 gigabases of sequencing data and 78 million or so unique TCR sequences were included in an early release covering around 650 HLA-typed donors. Of the 300 to 400 genotyped donors, approximately 83% fell in the genetic ancestry cluster associated with self-reported Caucasian donors. The study aimed to test whether signatures of past pathogen exposure could be identified by cataloging public T cell receptors. The study used immunosequencing to profile the T cell repertoires of some 600 subjects and linked those repertoires to cytomegalovirus serostatus. A separate validation cohort of roughly 120 different subjects was used in addition to the approximately 700-subject first cohort. The study combined high-throughput TCR immunosequencing, statistical association of individual TCRs with disease status, and machine learning to predict cytomegalovirus infection status. A later analysis re-analyzed previously published TCR beta repertoires from 660 or so donors and added high-resolution HLA genotyping to study TCR occurrence patterns. Rather than using new phenotypic data, the later analysis identified candidate immune exposures from TCR beta sequences and from how often those sequences occurred across donors. In an earlier analysis of 587 of the donors, high-throughput TCR beta sequencing was used to judge whether each TCR beta V gene segment behaved as functional or pseudogenic. Donor age, sex, ethnicity and CMV serostatus were compiled alongside the repertoire data. In a later genetic analysis, genome-wide SNP genotypes for about 65% of the roughly 700 donors were used, and that subset was treated as a discovery cohort. Every repertoire in the discovery cohort had been generated on one and the same sequencing platform. Class I and class II HLA loci were covered by the typing at four-digit resolution. Typing coverage differed by locus: A, B, C, DRB1 and DQB1 were typed in about 629-640 donors, DQA1 in 500 to 550, DPA1 in 600 to 610, and DPB1 in just under 490. About five DR-DQ haplotypes were handled as single units for association and clustering because linkage in the cohort was strong. Among 300 to 450 genotyped donors of the cohort, an average of about 240,000 unique TCR beta nucleotide sequences were sequenced per donor, around 18% of them non-productive. Paper-wide results and their limitations: The authors suggested that the approach could potentially be generalized to other disease states and immunological phenotypes. Only TCR beta chains were sequenced in this cohort, and the absence of alpha or paired-chain data limited detectable features. Most CMV-associated TCR beta chains appeared to be HLA-restricted in a later analysis, and the HLA associations seemed to be driven largely by CMV exposure. An association between a missense DCLRE1C variant and V-gene and J-gene trimming of TCR beta chains was found in a later genetic analysis and replicated in an independent cohort. A further reported finding was that TCR beta sequences accurately predicted the HLA-A and HLA-B alleles for most subjects in the first cohort. A few of the identified cytomegalovirus-associated TCR beta chains were confirmed in vitro to be specific for cytomegalovirus antigens. At a false discovery rate of 0.05, a later analysis linked 16,000 or so TCR beta sequences to specific HLA alleles. In a later analysis, the rate of TCR association differed among HLA loci, with DRB1 alleles having the most associated TCRs and HLA-C alleles having the fewest. Strong co-occurrence of HLA alleles, especially DR and DQ, made assigning TCR associations to individual alleles difficult. A group of highly shared sequence variants was considered likely to be a technical artifact of the sequencing pipeline. HLA typing was unavailable for some donors at each locus, so association tests used only the typed subset. The presence/absence analyses assumed that sequencing depth was roughly uniform across donors, and that assumption may not be true. A total of 150 to 200 TCR beta chains were listed by the study as associated with cytomegalovirus. In an earlier analysis of over 550 of the donors, most TCR beta V segments were observed in productive rearrangements about 90% or about 30% of the time, broadly matching IMGT annotations. Across donors, most TCR sequences were observed very rarely, whereas some public TCRs were present in many individuals. In a later analysis, HLA-associated TCR beta chains showed more clonal expansion and lower generation probabilities than non-associated chains that were equally common. Because the 87-base-pair reads could not distinguish some IMGT-functional V segments, including TRBV6-2 and TRBV6-3, those segments were excluded. According to a later genetic analysis, donors in an Asian-associated ancestry cluster had fewer N-insertions in productive TCRs than the roughly 670-donor mean. Some 16 rarely observed V segments, including chromosome 9 orphons, were excluded from the earlier analysis of about 500 of the donors because counts were too low. The classifier was reported to diagnose cytomegalovirus status with high specificity and sensitivity in both the original and validation cohorts. The only immune exposure information available for the cohort was CMV serostatus. Correlated functional status among segregating V segments might be attributable to linkage disequilibrium, but an unknown experimental factor could not be ruled out. In a later analysis, several top co-occurrence clusters were reported to appear linked to parvovirus B19, influenza, CMV and Epstein-Barr virus.

Concerning this clone: What this receptor recognizes is not known.

The method was the immunoSEQ multiplex PCR assay. The multiplex PCR relied on a mix of 60 forward primers for TCR Vbeta segments and 13 reverse primers for TCR Jbeta segments. The CDR3 region of rearranged TCR beta genes was amplified from genomic DNA with a multiplex PCR assay. On the Illumina HiSeq System, the amplified TCR beta libraries were sequenced as 87-base-pair reads. Per the source publication's procedure: In a later analysis, approximately 74 million unique TCR beta chains were counted across the 500 to 850 repertoires, and about 10 million of these chains were shared by at least two donors. To remove PCR and sequencing errors, raw reads were error-corrected and collapsed into unique sequences using a nearest-neighbor algorithm that merged closely related sequences. V, D and J gene segments were assigned by aligning CDR3 sequences to IMGT reference sequences. For a sequence to be retained, a match of at least six nucleotides was required to both a V gene segment and a J gene segment. A rearrangement counted as productive if the CDR3 had no stop codons and remained in frame with V and J, and every other rearrangement counted as non-productive. CDR3 was defined by IMGT convention, running from the second conserved V-encoded cysteine to the conserved J-encoded phenylalanine. Sequences without an unambiguous match to a single V gene segment were excluded from the earlier analysis of over 500 of the donors. An earlier analysis of almost 600 of the donors classified V segments as functional when productive rearrangements were above 56.7% and as segregating when the standard deviation between donors was above 5%. To diagnose cytomegalovirus status from the catalog of TCR beta chain sequences, a statistical classification framework was built. In a later analysis, TCR nucleotide sequences were compared against IMGT/GENE-DB human TR gene sequences so that V and J genes could be assigned. The TCRdist pipeline was used in a later analysis to assign CDR3 sequences and most-parsimonious VDJ recombination scenarios. A later analysis defined each TCR beta chain by its CDR3 amino acid sequence plus V-gene family, and excluded reads lacking a unique V-gene family. A later analysis removed several hundred highly shared, low-generation-probability nucleotide sequences to deal with suspected cross-contamination and a sequencing artifact. A later analysis calculated a clonal expansion index for each public chain from normalized within-repertoire ranks of inferred template counts. In a later analysis, generation probabilities were computed with a VDJ recombination model fitted to out-of-frame rearrangements, and the resulting probabilities were checked against IGoR. In a later analysis, hypergeometric tests were used to score TCR-TCR, TCR-HLA and TCR-CMV co-occurrence, with a repertoire-size bias correction applied to TCR pairs. In a later analysis, false discovery rates were estimated by permuting HLA or CMV assignments 20 times. In a later analysis, co-occurring TCRs were grouped using DBSCAN, and TCRdist sequence similarity was added for clustering within HLA-allele-positive subsets. Repertoires with fewer than 30,000 or more than 120,000 public chains, plus five repertoires with anomalous nucleotide sharing, were excluded from co-occurrence clustering. TCRdb's version of the immuneACCESS table is confined to in-frame rearrangements and falls short of the full clone set. An unresolved V gene accounts for under half of the shortfall where checked; the remainder is of unknown origin. V, J and clone size are taken as reported in that table, and D and trimming were inferred from the DNA itself. The record for this sample contains more than 65,000 clones. The ten largest make up 2.7% of the sample.

Inclusive of the bounding cysteine and phenylalanine, the CDR3 is 15 residues long. Only the CDR3 portion is preserved as DNA: 45 bases, with reading frame beginning at the first base. CDR1 and CDR2, looked up from the germline V gene, are MNHNS and SASEGT. Germline trimming amounts to 6 bases on V and 0 bases on J, with 4 as the count of junction bases outside the gene matches. The cohort comprised fewer than 700 healthy bone marrow donors. At the time of sampling, every cohort member was nominally healthy, though immune exposures that went unrecorded were likely present. The donor tested CMV seronegative and was one of the 352 seronegative cohort members. A peripheral blood sample was provided by each donor, and peripheral blood mononuclear cells were used for TCR beta sequencing. The Qiagen DNeasy Blood Extraction Kit was used to extract genomic DNA from the blood cell samples.

The sequence links TRBV6-1 to TRBJ2-3; 9 bases in the junction line up with TRBD1. This TCR was recovered from a man in his forties in good health and CMV-seronegative. Input material: PBMCs. The CDR3 here reads CASSVDRGSTDTQYF. The sequenced DNA is TGTGCCAGCAGCGTGGACAGGGGAAGCACAGATACGCAGTATTTT.